This T cell receptor (beta chain) was identified in a study of CD8 T cells in ankylosing spondylitis. The V gene's germline CDR1 is ENHRY and CDR2 SYGVKD. The CDR3 has 17 residues. Losses at the gene ends were 3 bases for V and 2 bases for J; bases not matched to a gene: 11. Making use of molecular barcodes, quantitative 5'-RACE generated TCR beta libraries. TCRdb used MiXCR to reprocess the 5' RACE reads, holding one entry per CDR3 protein. The sample has about 420,000 distinct CDR3 sequences; more than 20% are singletons. This clonotype was picked up many times. The antigen is unknown. General study findings and limits: Past studies reported some motif variants in reactive arthritis synovial fluid and blood. Clones linked to disease were reported to show significant enrichment in matched ankylosing spondylitis synovial fluid. Disease-linked clones bore a CD8+ phenotype, appearing relatively rarely in peripheral blood. What seemed typical of ankylosing spondylitis blood was a TCR beta motif built from several highly homologous variants.

This chain joins TRBV10-3 and TRBJ2-7; TRBD2 matches 9 bases. Source material: blood, either unsorted or a sorted T cell fraction (not recorded which). This receptor was obtained from a male donor with ankylosing spondylitis. The CDR3: CAISDRTSAKKTYEQYF. In DNA form, the CDR3 reads TGTGCCATCAGTGACCGGACTAGCGCAAAAAAAACCTACGAGCAGTACTTC.